This T cell receptor (beta chain) was found in a study of shared clonotypes between healthy human individuals. Recent vaccinations or acute infections were absent in the healthy HIV-negative adult donors. Everyone who donated was a Caucasian adult who lived in Nashville, Tennessee. Without sorting, samples used tens of millions of PBMCs for genomic DNA. After removal of 6 bases from V and 3 bases from J, the junction contained 9 bases not matched to a gene. The germline V gene has CDR1 SNHLY and CDR2 FYNNEI. This CDR3 is 15 amino acids long. Method: immunoSEQ multiplex PCR; TCRdb's copy keeps in-frame clones and lacks some. The table has about 490,000 clones, 76% seen once.

This sequence joins TRBV2 and TRBJ2-3; 7 nucleotides match TRBD2. The sequence was obtained from a woman in her thirties or forties in good health. Some clones in this sample may be carry-over from other donors' samples. Sequencing was performed on PBMCs. The CDR3, as DNA: TGTGCCAGCAGGGGGGGACTACGTGATACAGATACGCAGTATTTT. Translation gives CASRGGLRDTDTQYF.